This passage covers 3 T cell receptor beta chains from one sample sequenced in a study of T-cell memory formation after mild COVID-19. TCRdb reprocessed the 5' RACE reads with MiXCR, giving one entry per CDR3 protein. The sample has roughly 410,000 distinct CDR3 sequences; 20% to 25% are singletons. Sequencing used PBMCs or a T cell subset sorted from them (not recorded which). The receptor source for this set is an adult woman who had mild COVID-19 (a few samples of this study predate the infection). Cell type and time point are not known.

In this sample, this clonotype turned up a few times. This chain uses TRBV12-3 or TRBV12-4 with TRBJ1-3, with D maybe TRBD1 (6 bases). The CDR3 is 15 residues long. Trimming removed 6 bases from V and 3 bases from J, with 15 bases in between. This CDR3 reads CASRGRGLDGNTIYF. CDR3 in DNA: TGTGCCAGCAGGGGCCGGGGGCTAGATGGAAACACCATATATTTT.

This clonotype was seen many times. The chain carries TRBV7-8 and TRBJ2-7, with TRBD2 matching 11 bases. Germline values: CDR1 SGHVS, CDR2 FQNEAQ. V trimming: 6 bases; J trimming: 7 bases; junction bases outside the gene matches: 14. The CDR3 totals 16 residues. In DNA, the CDR3 is TGTGCCAGCAGTACGCCGGGACTAGCGGTCCCTAGGGAGCAGTACTTC. Protein: CASSTPGLAVPREQYF.

In its sample, this clonotype was seen a few times. This chain joins TRBV12-3 or TRBV12-4 and TRBJ2-7; TRBD2 agrees at 13 bases. This CDR3 has 15 residues. Trimming took 5 bases from V and 3 from J; bases not matched to a gene: 4. The CDR3 here is CASSLGLAGDYEQYF. As DNA, the CDR3 is TGTGCCAGCAGTCTCGGACTAGCGGGAGACTACGAGCAGTACTTC.